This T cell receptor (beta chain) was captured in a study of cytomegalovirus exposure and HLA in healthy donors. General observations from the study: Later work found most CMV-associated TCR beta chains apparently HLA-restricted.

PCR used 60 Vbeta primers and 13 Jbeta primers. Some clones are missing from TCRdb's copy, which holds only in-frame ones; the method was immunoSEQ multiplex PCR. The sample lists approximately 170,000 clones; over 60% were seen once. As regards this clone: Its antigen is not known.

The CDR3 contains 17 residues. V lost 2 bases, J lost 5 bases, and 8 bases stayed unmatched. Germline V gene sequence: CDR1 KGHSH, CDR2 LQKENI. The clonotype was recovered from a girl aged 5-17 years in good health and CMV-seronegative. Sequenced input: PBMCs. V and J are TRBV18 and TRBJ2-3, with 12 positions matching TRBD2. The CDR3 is CASSPTTSGGIRDTQYF. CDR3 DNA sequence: TGTGCCAGCTCACCAACGACTAGCGGGGGAATAAGAGATACGCAGTATTTT.